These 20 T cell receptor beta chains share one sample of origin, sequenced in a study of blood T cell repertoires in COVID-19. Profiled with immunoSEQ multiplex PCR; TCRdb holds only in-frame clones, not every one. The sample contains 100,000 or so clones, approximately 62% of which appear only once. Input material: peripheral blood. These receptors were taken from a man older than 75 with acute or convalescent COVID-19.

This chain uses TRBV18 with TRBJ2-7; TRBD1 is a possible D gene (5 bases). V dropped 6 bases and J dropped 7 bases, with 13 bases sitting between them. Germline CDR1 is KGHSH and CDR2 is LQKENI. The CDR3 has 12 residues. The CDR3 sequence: CASSARVGEQYF. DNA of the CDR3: TGTGCCAGCTCTGCCAGGGTAGGGGAGCAGTACTTC.

In DNA, the CDR3 is TGCGCCAGCAATCAGGACAGGGAATCTTATCAGCCCCAGCATTTT. Protein: CASNQDRESYQPQHF. The chain recombines TRBV23-1 with TRBJ1-5; 8 bases map to TRBD1. TRBV23-1 is recorded as an ORF, its role being uncertain. V trimming: 7 bases; J trimming: 5 bases; junction bases outside the gene matches: 10. The CDR3 has 15 residues.

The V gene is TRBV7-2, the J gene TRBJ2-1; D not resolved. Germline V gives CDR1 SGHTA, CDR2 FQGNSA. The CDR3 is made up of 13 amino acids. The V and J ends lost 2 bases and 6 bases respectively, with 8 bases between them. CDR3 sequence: CASSLQVLNEQFF. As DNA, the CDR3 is TGTGCCAGCAGCTTACAGGTTCTCAATGAGCAGTTCTTC.

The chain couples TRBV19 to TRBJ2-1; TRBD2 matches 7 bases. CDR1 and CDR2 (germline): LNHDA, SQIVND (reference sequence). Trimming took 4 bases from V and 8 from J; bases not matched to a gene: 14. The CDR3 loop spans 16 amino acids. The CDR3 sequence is CASSNGEGGRFYEQFF. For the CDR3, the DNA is TGTGCCAGTAGTAATGGGGAGGGTGGGAGGTTCTATGAGCAGTTCTTC.

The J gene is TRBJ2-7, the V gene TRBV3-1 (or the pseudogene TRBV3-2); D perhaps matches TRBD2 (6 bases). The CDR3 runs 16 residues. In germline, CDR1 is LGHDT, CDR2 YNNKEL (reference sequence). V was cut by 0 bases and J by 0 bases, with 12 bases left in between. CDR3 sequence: CASSQEGTLNSYEQYF. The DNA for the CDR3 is TGTGCCAGCAGCCAAGAAGGGACTTTAAACTCCTACGAGCAGTACTTC.

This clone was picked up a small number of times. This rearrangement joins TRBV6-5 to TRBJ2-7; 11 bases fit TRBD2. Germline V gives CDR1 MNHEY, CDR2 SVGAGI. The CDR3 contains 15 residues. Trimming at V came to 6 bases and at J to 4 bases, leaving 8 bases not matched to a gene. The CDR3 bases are TGTGCCAGCAGACCTCCGGGACTAGCGGAATACGAGCAGTACTTC. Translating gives CASRPPGLAEYEQYF.

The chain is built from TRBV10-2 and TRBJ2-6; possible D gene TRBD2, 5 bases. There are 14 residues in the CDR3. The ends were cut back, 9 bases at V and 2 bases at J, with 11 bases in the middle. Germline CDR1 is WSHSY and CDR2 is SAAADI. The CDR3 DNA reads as TGCGCCAGTATGGCGAGGGCTGGGGCCAACGTCCTGACTTTC. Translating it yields CASMARAGANVLTF.

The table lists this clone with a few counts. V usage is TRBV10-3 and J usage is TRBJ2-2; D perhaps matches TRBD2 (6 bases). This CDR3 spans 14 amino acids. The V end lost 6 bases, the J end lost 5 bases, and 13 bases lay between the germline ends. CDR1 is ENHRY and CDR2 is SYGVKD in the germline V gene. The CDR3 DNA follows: TGTGCCATCAGGGGTAGCGGTGAAACCGGGGAGCTGTTTTTT. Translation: CAIRGSGETGELFF.

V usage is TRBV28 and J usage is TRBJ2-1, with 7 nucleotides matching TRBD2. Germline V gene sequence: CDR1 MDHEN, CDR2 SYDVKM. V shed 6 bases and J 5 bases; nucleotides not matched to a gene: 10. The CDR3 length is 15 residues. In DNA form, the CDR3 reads TGTGCCAGCAGCCGGACTAGGTCAATTCACAATGAGCAGTTCTTC. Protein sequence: CASSRTRSIHNEQFF.

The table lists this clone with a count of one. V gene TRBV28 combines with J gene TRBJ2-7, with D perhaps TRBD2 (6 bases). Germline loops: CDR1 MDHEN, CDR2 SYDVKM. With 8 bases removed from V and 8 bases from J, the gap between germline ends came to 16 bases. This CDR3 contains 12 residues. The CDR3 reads CASRADGGQQYF. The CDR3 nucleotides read TGTGCCAGCCGAGCGGATGGAGGGCAGCAGTACTTC.

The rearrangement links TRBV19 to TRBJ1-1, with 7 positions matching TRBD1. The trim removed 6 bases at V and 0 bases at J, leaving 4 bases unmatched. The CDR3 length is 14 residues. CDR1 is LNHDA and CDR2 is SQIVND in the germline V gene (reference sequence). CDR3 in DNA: TGTGCCAGTAGAGAGACAGGGATGAACACTGAAGCTTTCTTT. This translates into CASRETGMNTEAFF. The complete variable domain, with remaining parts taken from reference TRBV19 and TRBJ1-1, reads DGGITQSPKYLFRKEGQNVTLSCEQNLNHDAMYWYRQDPGQGLRLIYYSQIVNDFQKGDIAEGYSVSREKKESFPLTVTSAQKNPTAFYLCASRETGMNTEAFFGQGTRLTVV.

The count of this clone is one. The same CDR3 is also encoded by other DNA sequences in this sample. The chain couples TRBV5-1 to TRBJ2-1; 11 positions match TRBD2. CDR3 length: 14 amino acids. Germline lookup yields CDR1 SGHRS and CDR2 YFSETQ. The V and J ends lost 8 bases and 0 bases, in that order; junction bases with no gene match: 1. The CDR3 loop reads CASGLAGSYNEQFF. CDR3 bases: TGCGCCAGTGGACTAGCGGGCTCCTACAATGAGCAGTTCTTC.

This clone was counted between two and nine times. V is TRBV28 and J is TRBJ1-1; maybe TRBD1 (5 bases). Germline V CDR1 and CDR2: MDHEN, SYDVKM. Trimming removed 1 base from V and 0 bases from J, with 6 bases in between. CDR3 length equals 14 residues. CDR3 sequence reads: CASSLSRVNTEAFF. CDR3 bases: TGTGCCAGCAGTTTATCCAGGGTGAACACTGAAGCTTTCTTT.

CDR3 coding DNA: TGTGCCAGCAGCTTTAGCGTCTCAGATACGCAGTATTTT. Translated: CASSFSVSDTQYF. J is TRBJ2-3 and V is TRBV7-8; D might be TRBD2 (5 bases). The germline V gene has CDR1 SGHVS and CDR2 FQNEAQ. This CDR3 is 13 amino acids long. V lost 3 bases, J lost 4 bases, and 8 bases lay in between.

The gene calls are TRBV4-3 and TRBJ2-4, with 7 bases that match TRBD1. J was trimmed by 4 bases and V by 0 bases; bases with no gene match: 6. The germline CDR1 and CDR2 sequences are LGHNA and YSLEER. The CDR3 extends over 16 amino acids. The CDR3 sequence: CASSQERQGPKNIQYF. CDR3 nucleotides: TGCGCCAGCAGCCAAGAGCGACAGGGCCCAAAAAACATTCAGTACTTC.

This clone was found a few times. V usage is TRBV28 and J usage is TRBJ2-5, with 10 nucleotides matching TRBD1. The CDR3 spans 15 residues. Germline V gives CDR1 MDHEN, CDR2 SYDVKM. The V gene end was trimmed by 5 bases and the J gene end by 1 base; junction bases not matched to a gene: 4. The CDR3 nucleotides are TGTGCCAGCAGTACCTGGGACAGGGGCCAAGAGACCCAGTACTTC. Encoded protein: CASSTWDRGQETQYF.

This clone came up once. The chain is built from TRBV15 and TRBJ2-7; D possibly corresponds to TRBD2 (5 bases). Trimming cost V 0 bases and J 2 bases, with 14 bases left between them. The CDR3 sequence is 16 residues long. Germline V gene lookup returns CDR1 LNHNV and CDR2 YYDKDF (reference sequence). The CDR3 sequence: CATSRDWAGQTYEQYF. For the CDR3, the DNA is TGTGCCACCAGCAGAGATTGGGCGGGCCAAACCTACGAGCAGTACTTC.

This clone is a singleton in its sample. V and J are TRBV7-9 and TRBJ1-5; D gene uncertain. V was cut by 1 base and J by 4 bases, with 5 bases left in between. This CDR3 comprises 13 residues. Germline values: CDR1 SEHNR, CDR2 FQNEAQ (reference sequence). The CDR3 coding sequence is TGTGCCAGCAGCTTAGGTACTAATCAGCCCCAGCATTTT. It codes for CASSLGTNQPQHF.

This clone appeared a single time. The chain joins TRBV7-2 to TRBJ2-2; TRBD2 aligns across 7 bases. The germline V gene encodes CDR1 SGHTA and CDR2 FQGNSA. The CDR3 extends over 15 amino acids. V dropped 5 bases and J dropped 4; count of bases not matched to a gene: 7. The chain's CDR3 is CASSPTSTSTGELFF. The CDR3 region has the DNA TGTGCCAGCAGCCCGACTAGCACCTCCACCGGGGAGCTGTTTTTT.

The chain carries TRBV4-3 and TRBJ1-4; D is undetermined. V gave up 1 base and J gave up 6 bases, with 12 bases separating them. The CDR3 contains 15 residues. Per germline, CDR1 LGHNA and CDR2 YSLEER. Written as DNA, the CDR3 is TGCGCCAGCAGCCAAGTGTCTGGCTCATATGAAAAACTGTTTTTT. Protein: CASSQVSGSYEKLFF.